The source of this TCR beta chain is a study of shared clonotypes between healthy human individuals. Study-wide results and caveats: As a rule, naive subsets had a larger estimated richness than memory subsets.

In germline, CDR1 is SGHAT, CDR2 FQNNGV. This CDR3 contains 12 residues. With 7 bases removed from V and 4 bases from J, the gap between germline ends came to 9 bases. It was into CD45RA+ naive and CD45RA-negative memory subsets that the CD4+ cells were split. The repertoire was sequenced with immunoSEQ multiplex PCR; TCRdb's copy has only in-frame clones and lacks some. The sample carries some 2,100,000 clones, under 97% recorded once. Notes on this clone: What it binds is unknown.

The sample was naive CD4+ T cells sorted from blood. Subset: CD45RA+ positively selected. This sequence joins TRBV11-2 and TRBJ2-3, with D unclear. This clonotype was sampled from a man aged 18 to 30 in good health. CDR3 sequence: CASKRDADTQYF. CDR3 coding DNA: TGTGCCAGCAAAAGGGATGCAGATACGCAGTATTTT.